This T cell receptor (beta chain) was sequenced for a study of cytomegalovirus exposure and HLA in healthy donors. Notes on the study in general: Indistinguishability led to the exclusion of some V segments, TRBV6-2 and TRBV6-3 included. TCR beta V segments were, for the most part, productive about 87% or about 30% of the time in an earlier analysis.

Concerning this clone: Its matching antigen is unknown.

Among the donors, all were healthy bone marrow donors. Germline CDR1 MNHNS, CDR2 SASEGT. Trimming took 4 bases from V and 1 from J; bases not matched to a gene: 10. This CDR3 comprises 18 residues. The primer mix had 60 Vbeta and 13 Jbeta primers. TCRdb's table, derived via immunoSEQ multiplex PCR, lists solely in-frame clones and lacks some. This sample's clone table lists approximately 72,000 clones. The clonotype comes from a woman in her thirties or forties in good health and CMV-seropositive. Sequenced: PBMCs. V is TRBV6-1 and J is TRBJ1-5; 10 bases map to TRBD1. CDR3 nucleotide sequence: TGTGCCAGCAGTGGGTCGGGGACAGGGGCCTTGAGCAATCAGCCCCAGCATTTT. Its protein product is CASSGSGTGALSNQPQHF.